These 11 T cell receptor beta chains were all obtained from the same sample, sequenced in a study of quantifying T cell responses using KT2 cells. As for the study in general: cDNA was made from DNase-treated RNA using alpha and beta constant primers.

Each cDNA got a UMI-containing oligo ligated at its 3' end. An equimolar mix of RC1.1 and RC1.2 primed the beta chain across TRBC1 and TRBC2. TCRdb reprocessed the UMI-ligation and nested PCR reads via MiXCR and lists one record per CDR3 protein. The sample yields approximately 50,000 distinct CDR3 sequences, 11% seen once. The sample was PBMCs spiked with cells of the T cell clone KT2. The receptor set was obtained from a human donor.

The chain uses TRBV25-1 and TRBJ1-6, with D perhaps matching TRBD1 (5 bases). This CDR3 is 15 amino acids long. V was shortened by 5 bases and J by 9 bases, with 17 bases between the two germline ends. CDR1 MGHDK and CDR2 SYGVNS come from the germline V gene. This chain's CDR3 is CASSPVAGSISPLHF. The CDR3 DNA follows: TGTGCCAGCAGTCCGGTGGCAGGGAGTATTTCACCCCTCCACTTT.

This clonotype has only one observation. V and J are TRBV12-3 or TRBV12-4 and TRBJ2-2, with D tentatively TRBD2 (6 bases). V was trimmed by 4 bases and J by 3 bases, leaving 18 bases between them. The CDR3 covers 17 residues. As DNA, the CDR3 is TGTGCCAGCAGTTCACCTCGGGGGTGGGTCGACACCGGGGAGCTGTTTTTT. Translated: CASSSPRGWVDTGELFF.

This clonotype has only a few counts. This sequence joins TRBV2 and TRBJ1-1; the match to TRBD1 covers 9 bases. J gave up 5 bases and V 5 bases, and 9 bases lay outside the gene matches. CDR1 is SNHLY and CDR2 is FYNNEI in the germline V gene. The CDR3 is made up of 15 amino acids. CDR3 sequence reads: CASSFAGTGQTEAFF. For the CDR3, the DNA is TGTGCCAGCAGTTTTGCCGGGACAGGGCAAACTGAAGCTTTCTTT.

This clonotype came up a few times. The chain recombines TRBV10-2 with TRBJ2-1; D ambiguous. Looked up from germline, CDR1 is WSHSY and CDR2 is SAAADI. Between the trimmed V and J ends, which lost 11 bases and 0 bases, there was a span of 11 bases. The CDR3 has 13 residues. CDR3 sequence: CASTQSSYNEQFF. CDR3 DNA sequence: TGCGCCTCAACCCAGAGCTCCTACAATGAGCAGTTCTTC.

The chain has TRBV6-1 and TRBJ1-2; unclear D gene. The CDR3 contains 15 residues. CDR1 and CDR2 (germline): MNHNS, SASEGT. V was trimmed by 3 bases and J by 5 bases, leaving 16 bases between them. The CDR3 DNA reads TGTGCCAGCAGTGACGGCCCGGGCGGGGTATATGGCTACACCTTC. Translating gives CASSDGPGGVYGYTF.

The chain couples TRBV6-5 to TRBJ2-3, with D unresolved. The ends were cut back, 4 bases at V and 4 bases at J, with 9 bases in the middle. Germline V lookup: CDR1 MNHEY, CDR2 SVGAGI. The CDR3 is 13 residues long. CDR3 DNA sequence: TGTGCCAGCAGTTTTGCGCTCTCAGATACGCAGTATTTT. Translated: CASSFALSDTQYF.

The chain carries TRBV20-1 and TRBJ1-2, with D perhaps TRBD1 (5 bases). There are 13 residues in the CDR3. Germline-derived CDR1 and CDR2 are DFQATT and SNEGSKA (reference sequence). V lost 5 bases and J 4 bases, leaving 14 bases between the germline ends. The CDR3 sequence is CSAQATGLYGYTF. The CDR3 nucleotides are TGCAGTGCTCAAGCAACAGGTCTCTATGGCTACACCTTC.

Here the CDR3 reads CASSLAIEGSGELFF. The CDR3 bases are TGTGCCAGCAGTTTAGCAATCGAGGGATCCGGGGAGCTGTTTTTT. J is TRBJ2-2 and V is TRBV12-3 or TRBV12-4; possible D gene TRBD2, 5 bases. This CDR3 contains 15 residues. V was clipped by 0 bases and J by 6 bases, with 11 bases between them.

The rearrangement uses TRBV11-2 and TRBJ2-5; no firm D call. The germline V gene encodes CDR1 SGHAT and CDR2 FQNNGV. Trimming cost V 5 bases and J 5 bases, with 12 bases left between them. This CDR3 is 13 amino acids long. The CDR3 DNA reads as TGTGCCAGCAGCGAAAGGTCGGTGGAGACCCAGTACTTC. Amino acids: CASSERSVETQYF.

This clonotype was detected a few times. The chain recombines TRBV6-5 with TRBJ2-3; D might be TRBD2 (6 bases). Germline CDR1 MNHEY, CDR2 SVGAGI. The CDR3 length is 15 residues. V dropped 2 bases and J dropped 3 bases, with 12 bases sitting between them. CDR3 bases: TGTGCCAGCAGTTACGGGCTAGCGCAAACAGATACGCAGTATTTT. It translates to CASSYGLAQTDTQYF.

This chain links TRBV12-3 or TRBV12-4 with TRBJ2-1; D is unresolved. Trimming stripped 5 bases from V and 5 bases from J, with 10 bases between. This CDR3 has 13 residues. The CDR3 DNA reads TGTGCCAGCAGTCCGGGCCTCGACAATGAGCAGTTCTTC. As protein: CASSPGLDNEQFF.